The source of this T cell receptor beta chain is a study of blood T cell repertoires in COVID-19. Study-wide context: Donors in Cohort 3 who had recovered were those with two negative PCRs, healthcare professional clearance, or resolution of their symptoms. Samples of COVID-19 (acute and convalescent) were obtained from the United States, Italy and Spain.

Data came from immunoSEQ multiplex PCR; TCRdb stores just in-frame clones and leaves some out. The sample contains more than 300,000 clones, more than 70% of which appear only once. Participant age was roughly 18 to 90 years, and participants resided in 25 or so US areas. Categorization into cohorts depended on clinical history that participants reported. V lost 6 bases and J lost 2, with 14 bases in between. Germline CDR1 is MDHEN and CDR2 is SYDVKM. The CDR3 is 15 amino acids. The origin of this receptor is a man aged 40-49 years in a cohort exposed to, infected with or recovered from COVID-19 (not recorded which). The V and J genes are TRBV28 and TRBJ1-5; the D gene is possibly TRBD1 (5 bases). The sample was PBMCs or T cells enriched from blood (not recorded which). CDR3 loop: CASSGGGRGNQPQHF. In nucleotides, the CDR3 is TGTGCCAGCAGCGGCGGGGGTAGGGGCAATCAGCCCCAGCATTTT.